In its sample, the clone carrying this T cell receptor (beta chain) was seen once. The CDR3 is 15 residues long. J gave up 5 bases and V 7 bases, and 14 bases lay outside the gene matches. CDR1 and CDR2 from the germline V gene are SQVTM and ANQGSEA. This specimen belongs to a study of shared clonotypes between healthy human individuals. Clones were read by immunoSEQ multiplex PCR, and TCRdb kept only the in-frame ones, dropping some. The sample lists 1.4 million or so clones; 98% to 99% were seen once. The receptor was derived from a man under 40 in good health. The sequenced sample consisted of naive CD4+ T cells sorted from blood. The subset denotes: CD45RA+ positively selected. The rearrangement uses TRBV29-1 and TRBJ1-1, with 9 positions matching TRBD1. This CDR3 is CSAQDNRGLGTEAFF. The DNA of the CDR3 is TGCAGCGCGCAGGATAACAGGGGGCTTGGAACTGAAGCTTTCTTT.